These 29 T cell receptor beta chains originate from one sample sequenced in a study of T cell responses to AZD1222 COVID-19 vaccine. Sequencing was performed with immunoSEQ multiplex PCR; in TCRdb, only in-frame clones are kept and a portion is missing. The table includes about 82,000 clones, 80% to 95% detected once. This sample comprised peripheral blood, obtained 28 days after the second AZD1222 dose. These receptors all come from an adult who received the AZD1222 COVID-19 vaccine.

The chain couples TRBV19 to TRBJ1-2; 11 nucleotides match TRBD1. The CDR3 length is 12 residues. J gave up 6 bases and V 10 bases, and 4 bases lay outside the gene matches. CDR1 and CDR2 from the germline V gene are LNHDA and SQIVND (reference sequence). This chain's CDR3 is CANPGQGDGYTF. CDR3 nucleotide sequence: TGTGCCAATCCGGGACAGGGGGATGGCTACACCTTC.

The chain recombines TRBV28 with TRBJ2-7, with 7 nucleotides matching TRBD1. Germline CDR1 MDHEN, CDR2 SYDVKM. With 5 bases clipped from V and 0 bases from J, the junction kept 19 bases outside the gene matches. This CDR3 has 19 amino acids. CDR3 in DNA: TGTGCCAGCAGTCGACTCCCAGGACAGGACCCGACCGGCTCCTACGAGCAGTACTTC. Translating gives CASSRLPGQDPTGSYEQYF.

V usage is TRBV7-9 and J usage is TRBJ2-3; 7 nucleotides line up with TRBD1. The CDR3 runs to 18 residues. CDR1 and CDR2 (germline): SEHNR, FQNEAQ (reference sequence). V was clipped by 5 bases and J by 1 base; unmatched bases: 15. The CDR3 DNA reads TGTGCCAGCAGCGAAAAAGGGACAGCCGGGACGGGCACAGATACGCAGTATTTT. Its translation: CASSEKGTAGTGTDTQYF. Combining the CDR3 with reference TRBV7-9 and TRBJ2-3 gives the whole variable domain DTGVSQNPRHKITKRGQNVTFRCDPISEHNRLYWYRQTLGQGPEFLTYFQNEAQLEKSRLLSDRFSAERPKGSFSTLEIQRTEQGDSAMYLCASSEKGTAGTGTDTQYFGPGTRLTVL.

The chain links TRBV4-1 to TRBJ2-3; 7 bases line up with TRBD2. The V segment lost 4 bases and the J segment 5 bases; nucleotides outside the gene matches: 12. The germline gives CDR1 MGHRA, CDR2 YSYEKL. CDR3 length: 16 amino acids. CDR3 in DNA: TGCGCCAGCAGCCCACAAAGCGGGGAGGCTAGAGATACGCAGTATTTT. Its translation is CASSPQSGEARDTQYF.

The rearrangement uses TRBV5-1 and TRBJ2-3; D is unclear. CDR1 is SGHRS, CDR2 YFSETQ, per germline. This CDR3 spans 13 amino acids. Trimming removed 5 bases from V and 1 base from J, with 8 bases in between. This CDR3 reads CASRESGTDTQYF. The CDR3 DNA follows: TGCGCCAGCAGGGAAAGCGGCACAGATACGCAGTATTTT.

The rearrangement uses TRBV7-2 and TRBJ1-2, with D unresolved. This CDR3 is built from 15 residues. Germline V gives CDR1 SGHTA, CDR2 FQGNSA. Trimming left V 1 base short and J 0 bases short, with 9 bases between. The CDR3: CASSLDRRANYGYTF. As DNA, the CDR3 is TGTGCCAGCAGCTTAGATCGTCGCGCTAACTATGGCTACACCTTC. Looking up the rest from reference TRBV7-2 and TRBJ1-2 gives the full variable domain: GAGVSQSPSNKVTEKGKDVELRCDPISGHTALYWYRQSLGQGLEFLIYFQGNSAPDKSGLPSDRFSAERTGGSVSTLTIQRTQQEDSAVYLCASSLDRRANYGYTFGSGTRLTVV.

V is TRBV7-6 and J is TRBJ1-1; TRBD1 agrees at 7 bases. The germline CDR1 and CDR2 sequences are SGHVS and FNYEAQ. There are 15 residues in the CDR3. The V segment lost 5 bases and the J segment 6 bases; nucleotides outside the gene matches: 12. The CDR3 loop is CASSETGTGRSEAFF. The CDR3 DNA reads as TGTGCCAGCAGCGAGACAGGGACGGGCCGCTCTGAAGCTTTCTTT.

The chain has TRBV9 and TRBJ2-3; 10 positions agree with TRBD2. The ends lost 4 bases at V and 9 bases at J; junction bases unmatched: 23. The CDR3 is 19 amino acids. Germline V gene sequence: CDR1 SGDLS, CDR2 YYNGEE. CDR3 amino acids: CASSPRLYNSGGSFRTQYF. The CDR3 region has the DNA TGTGCCAGCAGCCCCAGGCTATATAATAGCGGGGGGTCGTTTCGGACGCAGTATTTT. Looking up the rest from reference TRBV9 and TRBJ2-3 gives the full variable domain: DSGVTQTPKHLITATGQRVTLRCSPRSGDLSVYWYQQSLDQGLQFLIQYYNGEERAKGNILERFSAQQFPDLHSELNLSSLELGDSALYFCASSPRLYNSGGSFRTQYFGPGTRLTVL.

The V call is TRBV30, the J call TRBJ1-5; the D is unclear. The CDR3 length is 14 residues. The ends were cut back, 0 bases at V and 3 bases at J, with 9 bases in the middle. Per germline, CDR1 GTSNPN and CDR2 SVGIG (reference sequence). This CDR3 reads CAWSVDFSNQPQHF. DNA of the CDR3: TGTGCCTGGAGTGTTGACTTCTCCAATCAGCCCCAGCATTTT.

This rearrangement joins TRBV20-1 to TRBJ1-5; 11 positions match TRBD1. CDR3 size: 14 residues. V gave up 3 bases and J gave up 9 bases; unmatched junction bases: 7. Germline values: CDR1 DFQATT, CDR2 SNEGSKA (reference sequence). CDR3 amino acids: CSASPGTGGWPQHF. In DNA, the CDR3 is TGCAGTGCTAGTCCTGGGACAGGGGGTTGGCCCCAGCATTTT.

A single count supports this clone. The chain has TRBV11-2 and TRBJ2-3; D is possibly TRBD1 (6 bases). The CDR3 length is 16 residues. Trimming shortened V by 6 bases and J by 3 bases, and 19 bases separated the two germline ends. Germline CDR1 is SGHAT and CDR2 is FQNNGV. CDR3 region: CASRQTQGPSTDTQYF. The DNA for the CDR3 is TGTGCCAGCAGACAGACACAGGGACCGAGTACAGATACGCAGTATTTT.

This sequence joins TRBV5-1 and TRBJ2-3; a weak D match, TRBD2 (6 bases). V was pared by 0 bases and J by 0 bases, with 11 bases between. The germline V gene has CDR1 SGHRS and CDR2 YFSETQ. The CDR3 covers 16 residues. The CDR3 DNA reads TGCGCCAGCAGCTTGGTGCTAGCGCCTAGCACAGATACGCAGTATTTT. Its translation is CASSLVLAPSTDTQYF.

The chain recombines TRBV11-1 with TRBJ2-5, with 8 bases aligning to TRBD1. V lost 4 bases, J lost 2 bases, and 6 bases stayed unmatched. Germline CDR1 and CDR2: SGHAT and FQDESV (reference sequence). The CDR3 contains 15 residues. The CDR3 loop reads CASSYRGTGQETQYF. DNA for the CDR3: TGTGCCAGCAGCTACCGCGGGACAGGACAAGAGACCCAGTACTTC. The entire variable domain, with the rest obtained from reference TRBV11-1 and TRBJ2-5, is as follows: EAEVAQSPRYKITEKSQAVAFWCDPISGHATLYWYRQILGQGPELLVQFQDESVVDDSQLPKDRFSAERLKGVDSTLKIQPAELGDSAMYLCASSYRGTGQETQYFGPGTRLLVL.

CDR3 sequence: CASSGGTGGNQPQHF. The CDR3, as DNA: TGTGCCAGCAGCGGGGGGACAGGCGGCAATCAGCCCCAGCATTTT. This rearrangement joins TRBV7-8 to TRBJ1-5; 8 positions agree with TRBD1. CDR3 length equals 15 residues. After removal of 5 bases from V and 2 bases from J, the junction contained 5 bases not matched to a gene. The V gene's germline CDR1 is SGHVS and CDR2 FQNEAQ.

CDR3 sequence reads: CASSPLRGGRNIQYF. The CDR3 bases are TGTGCCAGCAGCCCCCTGAGGGGGGGTAGGAACATTCAGTACTTC. The V gene is TRBV11-2, the J gene TRBJ2-4; tentative D call: TRBD2 (7 bases). CDR1 and CDR2 from the germline V gene are SGHAT and FQNNGV. V lost 5 bases, J lost 7 bases, and 18 bases lay in between. The CDR3 has 15 amino acids.

This chain uses TRBV2 with TRBJ1-2; weak D call: TRBD1 (5 bases). Germline CDR1 is SNHLY and CDR2 is FYNNEI. V was pared by 0 bases and J by 6 bases, with 14 bases between. The CDR3 length is 15 residues. Here the CDR3 DNA reads TGTGCCAGCAGTGAAGCCGGGGCTAGACAGAATGGCTACACCTTC. It encodes CASSEAGARQNGYTF.

The chain joins TRBV19 to TRBJ2-1, with D unresolved. Trimming removed 5 bases at V and 2 bases at J, with 16 bases between. CDR1 is LNHDA, CDR2 SQIVND, per germline (reference sequence). The CDR3 spans 16 residues. The CDR3 DNA is TGTGCCAGTAGTCCATGGACGGAATCCACCTACAATGAGCAGTTCTTC. Its translation: CASSPWTESTYNEQFF.

The V and J genes are TRBV5-1 and TRBJ1-4; D gene unclear. The CDR3 is 16 residues long. The V gene's germline CDR1 is SGHRS and CDR2 YFSETQ. The V end was cut by 4 bases, the J end by 8 bases, with 21 bases between. CDR3 sequence: CASSASSGKMLEKLFF. In nucleotides, the CDR3 is TGCGCCAGCAGCGCGTCAAGCGGGAAAATGTTGGAAAAACTGTTTTTT.

The chain has TRBV7-2 and TRBJ2-1; D possibly matches TRBD1 or TRBD2 (5 bases each). The ends were cut back, 5 bases at V and 6 bases at J, with 11 bases in the middle. There are 13 residues in the CDR3. Germline loops: CDR1 SGHTA, CDR2 FQGNSA. The DNA of the CDR3 is TGTGCCAGCAGCCCGGGGACGACCAATGAGCAGTTCTTC. This sequence encodes CASSPGTTNEQFF.

The chain carries TRBV13 and TRBJ1-1, with 7 bases that match TRBD1. Germline-derived CDR1 and CDR2 are PRHDT and FYEKMQ (reference sequence). V lost 7 bases, J lost 0 bases, and 8 bases stayed unmatched. The CDR3 consists of 15 residues. CDR3 protein: CASTNRGTVNTEAFF. DNA of the CDR3: TGTGCCAGCACCAACCGAGGGACAGTGAACACTGAAGCTTTCTTT.

V and J are TRBV4-1 and TRBJ1-3; no clear D gene. The CDR3 length is 17 residues. Germline lookup yields CDR1 MGHRA and CDR2 YSYEKL. V lost 1 base, J lost 0 bases, and 13 bases lay in between. The CDR3 bases are TGCGCCAGCAGCCAAGTTGGTCAGGACTACTCTGGAAACACCATATATTTT. Protein: CASSQVGQDYSGNTIYF.

J is TRBJ1-2 and V is TRBV10-3; 10 bases are a match to TRBD1. Per germline, CDR1 ENHRY and CDR2 SYGVKD. After removal of 2 bases from V and 1 base from J, the junction contained 1 base not matched to a gene. The CDR3 sequence is 15 residues long. The CDR3 sequence is CAISEGQGDNYGYTF. As DNA, the CDR3 is TGTGCCATCAGTGAGGGACAGGGGGATAACTATGGCTACACCTTC.

The V gene is TRBV28, the J gene TRBJ1-4, with a possible D match to TRBD1 (5 bases). V lost 8 bases to trimming and J lost 7 bases, with 8 bases between them. Looked up from germline, CDR1 is MDHEN and CDR2 is SYDVKM. The CDR3 spans 11 residues. The CDR3 loop reads CASQDIEKLFF. In DNA, the CDR3 is TGTGCCAGCCAGGACATTGAAAAACTGTTTTTT. Drawing the rest from reference TRBV28 and TRBJ1-4, the complete variable domain is DVKVTQSSRYLVKRTGEKVFLECVQDMDHENMFWYRQDPGLGLRLIYFSYDVKMKEKGDIPEGYSVSREKKERFSLILESASTNQTSMYLCASQDIEKLFFGSGTQLSVL.

This clone was counted a single time. As DNA, the CDR3 is TGTGCCAGCAGCCTGGGACAGGGACCTTCGAACACTGAAGCTTTCTTT. Encoded protein: CASSLGQGPSNTEAFF. The chain recombines TRBV7-2 with TRBJ1-1; 9 bases match TRBD1. The CDR3 length is 16 residues. After removal of 5 bases from V and 1 base from J, the junction contained 8 bases not matched to a gene. Per the germline V gene, CDR1 is SGHTA and CDR2 is FQGNSA. The complete variable domain, with remaining parts taken from reference TRBV7-2 and TRBJ1-1, reads GAGVSQSPSNKVTEKGKDVELRCDPISGHTALYWYRQSLGQGLEFLIYFQGNSAPDKSGLPSDRFSAERTGGSVSTLTIQRTQQEDSAVYLCASSLGQGPSNTEAFFGQGTRLTVV.

The J gene is TRBJ2-5, the V gene TRBV2; 11 positions match TRBD2. From germline, CDR1 is SNHLY and CDR2 FYNNEI. Trimming took 0 bases from V and 3 from J; bases not matched to a gene: 6. The CDR3 covers 17 residues. The CDR3 region is CASSEASSGGNKETQYF. The CDR3 DNA sequence: TGTGCCAGCAGTGAAGCCTCTAGCGGGGGGAACAAAGAGACCCAGTACTTC.

CDR3 in DNA: TGTGCCAGCAGCCGGACCTCTATGGACTATGGCTACACCTTC. Amino acid sequence: CASSRTSMDYGYTF. The rearrangement links TRBV7-9 to TRBJ1-2; D is unresolved. This CDR3 region has 14 residues. Per the germline V gene, CDR1 is SEHNR and CDR2 is FQNEAQ (reference sequence). V shed 5 bases and J shed 3 bases, with 13 bases lying between them.

V and J are TRBV11-2 and TRBJ1-1; D remains unclear. Per germline, CDR1 SGHAT and CDR2 FQNNGV. Trimming left V 0 bases short and J 0 bases short, with 2 bases between. CDR3 length: 13 amino acids. CDR3 sequence: CASSLELNTEAFF. The DNA of the CDR3 is TGTGCCAGCAGCTTAGAACTGAACACTGAAGCTTTCTTT.

The CDR3 region has the DNA TGTGCCAGTAGTATAACCTCCGGGGGGCCCGATGAAAAACTGTTTTTT. Encoded protein: CASSITSGGPDEKLFF. The chain joins TRBV19 to TRBJ1-4, with D possibly matching TRBD1 (6 bases). The CDR3 contains 16 residues. The germline CDR1 and CDR2 sequences are LNHDA and SQIVND (reference sequence). Trimming took 2 bases from V and 6 from J, leaving 16 bases between them.

The gene calls are TRBV11-2 and TRBJ1-2; D possibly corresponds to TRBD1 (5 bases). V was pared by 1 base and J by 2 bases, with 20 bases between. CDR3 size: 18 residues. The germline V gene encodes CDR1 SGHAT and CDR2 FQNNGV. The CDR3 DNA sequence: TGTGCCAGCAGCTTAGTCTCAGGGCAGGGCTCAGGGAACTATGGCTACACCTTC. Translated, it gives CASSLVSGQGSGNYGYTF.